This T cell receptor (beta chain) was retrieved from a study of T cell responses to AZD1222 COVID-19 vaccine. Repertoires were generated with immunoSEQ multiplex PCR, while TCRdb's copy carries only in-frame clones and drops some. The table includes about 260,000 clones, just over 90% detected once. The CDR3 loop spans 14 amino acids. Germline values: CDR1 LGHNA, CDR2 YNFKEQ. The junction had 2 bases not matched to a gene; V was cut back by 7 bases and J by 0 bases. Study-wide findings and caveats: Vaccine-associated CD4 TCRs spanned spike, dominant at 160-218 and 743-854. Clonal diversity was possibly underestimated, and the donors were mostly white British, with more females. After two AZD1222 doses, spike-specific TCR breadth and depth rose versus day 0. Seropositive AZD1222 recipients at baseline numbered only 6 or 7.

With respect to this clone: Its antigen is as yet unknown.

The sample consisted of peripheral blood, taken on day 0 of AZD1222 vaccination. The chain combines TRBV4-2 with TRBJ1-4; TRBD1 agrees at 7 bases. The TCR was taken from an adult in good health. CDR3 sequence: CASTRGSTNEKLFF. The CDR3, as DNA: TGTGCCAGCACCAGGGGGTCAACTAATGAAAAACTGTTTTTT.